These 6 T cell receptor beta chains were sequenced from one sample in a study of blood T cells in healthy people across ages. Primers used in a second PCR of about 6 to 11 cycles were a sample-barcoded 5' primer and a J-beta primer mix. In TCRdb, the 5' RACE reads were re-called with MiXCR into one record per CDR3 protein. The data show about 720,000 distinct CDR3 sequences, approximately 21% seen once. The sequencing input was blood. All receptors come from a man aged 70 or older in good health.

This clonotype was seen more than once but under ten times. This chain joins TRBV10-3 and TRBJ2-1, with a possible D match to TRBD1 (6 bases). With the DNA end fitting TRBJ2-5 better, the J assignment may be wrong. Germline V lookup: CDR1 ENHRY, CDR2 SYGVKD. This CDR3 has 13 residues. In DNA, the CDR3 is TGTGCCATCAGGCCAGGGGACAAAGAGACCCAGTACTTC. It translates to CAIRPGDKETQYF.

This clonotype appeared a few times. CDR3 in amino acids: CSVEGSQNTEAFF. Here the CDR3 DNA reads TGCAGCGTTGAGGGGTCGCAAAACACTGAAGCTTTCTTT. The gene calls are TRBV29-1 and TRBJ1-1; D is uncertain. Per the germline V gene, CDR1 is SQVTM and CDR2 is ANQGSEA. The CDR3 runs 13 residues. With 3 bases removed from V and 2 bases from J, the gap between germline ends came to 10 bases.

This clonotype was seen a handful of times. The V call is TRBV27, the J call TRBJ2-1; D is ambiguous. Germline lookup yields CDR1 MNHEY and CDR2 SMNVEV (reference sequence). CDR3 length: 15 amino acids. Trimming took off 3 bases at V and 0 bases at J, with 9 bases between the two ends. The CDR3 sequence is CASSFSLISYNEQFF. CDR3 in DNA: TGTGCCAGCAGTTTCAGTCTGATCTCCTACAATGAGCAGTTCTTC.

This clonotype has only a few counts. V gene TRBV29-1 combines with J gene TRBJ1-6, with TRBD1 matching over 7 bases. Germline CDR1 SQVTM, CDR2 ANQGSEA. Trimming took 7 bases from V and 9 from J; bases not matched to a gene: 9. This CDR3 region has 13 residues. CDR3 coding DNA: TGCAGCGCCGACAGGGATTGTGCTTCACCCCTCCACTTT. It yields the protein CSADRDCASPLHF. Variable domain in full (rest from reference TRBV29-1 and TRBJ1-6): SAVISQKPSRDICQRGTSLTIQCQVDSQVTMMFWYRQQPGQSLTLIATANQGSEATYESGFVIDKFPISRPNLTFSTLTVSNMSPEDSSIYLCSADRDCASPLHFGNGTRLTVT.

The chain recombines TRBV7-2 with TRBJ2-1; D uncertain. V lost 1 base and J 4 bases, leaving 11 bases between the germline ends. The CDR3 extends over 15 amino acids. Germline CDR1 SGHTA, CDR2 FQGNSA. The CDR3: CASSLDGEGYNEQFF. CDR3 DNA: TGTGCCAGCAGCTTAGATGGGGAAGGTTACAATGAGCAGTTCTTC.

The chain uses TRBV6-1 and TRBJ2-3; 12 nucleotides match TRBD2. The CDR3 sequence is 19 residues long. Germline values: CDR1 MNHNS, CDR2 SASEGT. The trim removed 5 bases at V and 1 base at J, leaving 13 bases unmatched. CDR3 sequence (DNA): TGTGCCAGCAGTCTTAGACTAGCGGGGGTTGATTCGCGCACAGATACGCAGTATTTT. It codes for CASSLRLAGVDSRTDTQYF.